This TCR beta chain was sequenced for a study of blood T cell repertoires in COVID-19. Only one count was recorded for this clone. Germline CDR1 is LGHDT and CDR2 is YNNKEL (reference sequence). Trimming removed 4 bases at V and 7 bases at J, with 13 bases between. There are 13 residues in the CDR3. During active infection, Seattle patients enrolled and were then monitored through disease. Per the original methods: For nucleated cells, counts were estimated from reference gene primer amplification. Produced via immunoSEQ multiplex PCR; TCRdb's table is partial and in-frame only. For V, J and clone size, that table is used; D and trimming come from the DNA. The sample lists over 450,000 clones; about 91% were seen once.

The chain employs TRBV3-1 (or the pseudogene TRBV3-2) and TRBJ1-2; no reliable D call. This receptor was obtained from a man between 18 and 29 years old with COVID-19, enrolled during active disease. The sample taken for sequencing was peripheral blood. This chain's CDR3 is CASSPRGSFGYTF. DNA of the CDR3: TGTGCCAGCAGCCCGCGCGGGAGTTTTGGCTACACCTTC.